The 21 T cell receptor beta chains given below trace back to one sample, sequenced in a study of CD8+CD57+ T cells in acquired aplastic anemia. Both TCR beta VDJ combination and CDR3 sequence profiling were carried out. Genomic DNA was the template for this profiling. TCRdb passed the reads through MiXCR, listing each CDR3 protein once. The sample yields about 190,000 distinct CDR3 sequences, roughly 64% seen once. The sample taken for sequencing was sorted CD4+, CD8+, or CD8+CD57+ T cells (not recorded which) from PBMCs. Every receptor here comes from a human donor with severe aplastic anemia or a healthy control (not recorded which).

The V and J genes are TRBV7-3 and TRBJ1-2; D is ambiguous. CDR3 length: 9 residues. Trimming cost V 3 bases and J 12 bases, with 5 bases left between them. Germline lookup yields CDR1 SGHTA and CDR2 FQGTGA. CDR3 DNA: TGTGCCAGCAGCTTTGGAAACACCTTC. It yields the protein CASSFGNTF.

The chain couples TRBV24-1 to TRBJ1-2; the D gene is possibly TRBD1 (6 bases). V lost 1 base and J 7 bases, leaving 12 bases between the germline ends. CDR1 is KGHDR, CDR2 SFDVKD, per germline. CDR3 length: 14 residues. CDR3 bases: TGTGCCACCAGTGATTTATGGGGGCAGGGTGGCTACACCTTC. Amino acids: CATSDLWGQGGYTF.

A note on this clonotype: With a much larger clone just one base away, this may be a read error. DNA for the CDR3: TGTGCCAGCACCTCCTTGTTGGCGGAAGCTTTCTTT. Its translation: CASTSLLAEAFF. The chain combines TRBV13 with TRBJ1-1; D ambiguous. CDR1 is PRHDT, CDR2 FYEKMQ, per germline (reference sequence). The V gene lost 7 bases and the J gene lost 8 bases, with 14 bases spanning the gap. The CDR3 totals 12 residues.

This clonotype was recorded a few times. The rearrangement joins TRBV5-5 to TRBJ2-7; 7 positions match TRBD1. This CDR3 is built from 14 residues. With 2 bases clipped from V and 3 bases from J, the junction kept 5 bases outside the gene matches. The germline CDR1 and CDR2 sequences are SGHKS and YYEKEE (reference sequence). The CDR3 here is CASSFSAGGYEQYF. For the CDR3, the DNA is TGTGCCAGCAGCTTCTCGGCAGGGGGCTACGAGCAGTACTTC.

The chain couples TRBV5-1 to TRBJ2-2, with D possibly being TRBD2 (6 bases). The CDR3 is made up of 15 amino acids. Trimming took 0 bases from V and 6 from J, leaving 12 bases between them. Germline loops: CDR1 SGHRS, CDR2 YFSETQ. The CDR3 region has the DNA TGCGCCAGCAGCTTGGCCGCGGGGAGTGCCGGGGAGCTGTTTTTT. Protein product: CASSLAAGSAGELFF.

The chain joins TRBV10-3 to TRBJ2-2; TRBD2 matches 13 bases. V lost 3 bases to trimming and J lost 6 bases; unmatched junction nucleotides: 1. The CDR3 is made up of 15 amino acids. Germline V gives CDR1 ENHRY, CDR2 SYGVKD. CDR3 loop: CAISDGTSGAGELFF. The CDR3 DNA reads TGTGCCATCAGTGATGGGACTAGCGGGGCCGGGGAGCTGTTTTTT.

V gene TRBV15 combines with J gene TRBJ2-7, with 10 bases identical to TRBD1. Looked up from germline, CDR1 is LNHNV and CDR2 is YYDKDF (reference sequence). With 4 bases clipped from V and 6 bases from J, the junction kept 9 bases outside the gene matches. The CDR3 runs 15 residues. CDR3 in DNA: TGTGCCACCAGCACTACCGGGACAGGGGACCTCGAGCAGTACTTC. It codes for CATSTTGTGDLEQYF.

The chain has TRBV25-1 and TRBJ2-1, with TRBD1 as a possible D gene (6 bases). The germline V and J ends were trimmed by 5 bases and 8 bases, with 7 bases remaining between them. This CDR3 has 11 residues. CDR1 and CDR2 (germline): MGHDK, SYGVNS. The CDR3: CASSTGYEQFF. In DNA form, the CDR3 reads TGTGCCAGCAGTACAGGGTATGAGCAGTTCTTC.

Here the CDR3 reads CASSIAFGLAKNIQYF. The CDR3 nucleotides read TGTGCCAGTAGTATAGCCTTTGGACTAGCCAAAAACATTCAGTACTTC. The rearrangement links TRBV19 to TRBJ2-4, with D possibly TRBD2 on 5 matching bases. Germline values: CDR1 LNHDA, CDR2 SQIVND (reference sequence). The CDR3 loop spans 16 amino acids. V was cut by 1 base and J by 0 bases, with 10 bases left in between.

This chain joins TRBV19 and TRBJ1-2; no definite D call. CDR3 length equals 14 residues. Trimming pared 6 bases from V and 6 bases from J, leaving 17 bases between. Germline CDR1 reads LNHDA; CDR2 reads SQIVND (reference sequence). The CDR3 is CASSPGPIYNGYTF. CDR3 nucleotide sequence: TGTGCCAGTAGCCCTGGTCCAATCTACAATGGCTACACCTTC.

This clonotype came up once. This chain connects TRBV7-8 to TRBJ2-3; tentatively, D is TRBD2 (6 bases). CDR1 and CDR2 from the germline V gene are SGHVS and FQNEAQ. Trimming pared 5 bases from V and 2 bases from J, leaving 17 bases between. The CDR3 consists of 16 residues. In nucleotides, the CDR3 is TGTGCCAGCAGCCCCAGGATGGGGGGACTCACAGATACGCAGTATTTT. It encodes CASSPRMGGLTDTQYF.

The genes are TRBV20-1 and TRBJ2-7; D is perhaps TRBD2 (5 bases). The germline CDR1 and CDR2 sequences are DFQATT and SNEGSKA (reference sequence). The CDR3 sequence is 14 residues long. CDR3 in DNA: TGCAGCGTCCTCTCAGCGGATAGCTCCTACGAGCAGTACTTC. Protein sequence: CSVLSADSSYEQYF.

This chain joins TRBV6-4 and TRBJ1-1, with D unresolved. Germline-derived CDR1 and CDR2 are MRHNA and SNTAGT. The V and J ends lost 6 bases and 4 bases respectively, with 9 bases between them. This CDR3 spans 12 amino acids. The CDR3 region has the DNA TGTGCCAGCAGGATTCATGGCACTGAAGCTTTCTTT. Translation: CASRIHGTEAFF.

As DNA, the CDR3 is TGTGCCAGCAGCTTCAGGGCGGGGCCAAGCTCCTACGAGCAGTACTTC. Translation: CASSFRAGPSSYEQYF. The chain combines TRBV7-8 with TRBJ2-7, with a possible D match to TRBD2 (6 bases). The CDR3 length is 16 residues. Looked up from germline, CDR1 is SGHVS and CDR2 is FQNEAQ. Trimming removed 3 bases at V and 0 bases at J, with 15 bases between.

On this clonotype itself: The junction departs from the called germline gene at one end, perhaps through a read error. V is TRBV7-3 and J is TRBJ2-1, with 12 bases aligning to TRBD2. CDR1 and CDR2 from the germline V gene are SGHTA and FQGTGA. The CDR3 is 20 amino acids. The DNA of the CDR3 is TGTGCCAGCAGTTTAAATCCTACACGACTAGCGGGGGTTACCTACAATGAGCAGTTCTTC. This codes for CASSLNPTRLAGVTYNEQFF. Drawing the rest from reference TRBV7-3 and TRBJ2-1, the complete variable domain is GAGVSQTPSNKVTEKGKYVELRCDPISGHTALYWYRQSLGQGPEFLIYFQGTGAADDSGLPNDRFFAVRPEGSVSTLKIQRTERGDSAVYLCASSLNPTRLAGVTYNEQFFGPGTRLTVL.

This clonotype was observed a few times. The chain couples TRBV10-3 to TRBJ2-7, with TRBD1 matching over 11 bases. CDR3 length equals 16 residues. In germline, CDR1 is ENHRY, CDR2 SYGVKD. V lost 3 bases to trimming and J lost 4 bases; unmatched junction nucleotides: 8. The CDR3 region has the DNA TGTGCCATCAGTGATTTGGGGACAGGGGGAAGGTACGAGCAGTACTTC. Its protein is CAISDLGTGGRYEQYF.

The CDR3 bases are TGTGCCACCAGCAGAGCGGACAGGGGCACTGAAGCTTTCTTT. It specifies CATSRADRGTEAFF. The V and J genes are TRBV15 and TRBJ1-1, with 9 bases matching TRBD1. In germline, CDR1 is LNHNV, CDR2 YYDKDF (reference sequence). This CDR3 contains 14 residues. After removal of 1 base from V and 4 bases from J, the junction contained 1 base not matched to a gene.

This clonotype was counted many times. The chain uses TRBV6-6 and TRBJ2-2; 7 positions agree with TRBD1. Germline-derived CDR1 and CDR2 are MNHNY and SVGAGI (reference sequence). The trim removed 7 bases at V and 6 bases at J, leaving 2 bases unmatched. This CDR3 spans 12 amino acids. CDR3 DNA sequence: TGTGCCAGCAAGGACAGGTCCGGGGAGCTGTTTTTT. This gives the protein CASKDRSGELFF.

On this clonotype: This may come from a read error, since a much larger clone is one base off. As the CDR3 is not closed by the conserved phenylalanine or tryptophan, this likely results from a read error. The gene calls are TRBV5-1 and TRBJ1-1; D uncertain. Trimming pared 0 bases from V and 3 bases from J, leaving 3 bases between. This CDR3 has 12 residues. Germline V CDR1 and CDR2: SGHRS, YFSETQ. The CDR3 coding sequence is TGCGCCAGCAGCTTGGTGGACACTGAAGCTTTCCTT. It is translated as CASSLVDTEAFL.

The table lists this clonotype with many counts. The chain carries TRBV12-5 and TRBJ2-7; 8 bases map to TRBD1. V dropped 1 base and J dropped 3; count of bases not matched to a gene: 2. The CDR3 loop spans 14 amino acids. The germline V gene has CDR1 LGHNT and CDR2 FRNRAP. For the CDR3, the DNA is TGTGCTAGTGGTTTGGCAGACAGGGGCTACGAGCAGTACTTC. Its protein is CASGLADRGYEQYF.

This clonotype has a count of ten or more. This sequence joins TRBV7-9 and TRBJ2-7, with D maybe TRBD2 (6 bases). Germline V gives CDR1 SEHNR, CDR2 FQNEAQ (reference sequence). The germline V and J ends were trimmed by 5 bases and 7 bases, with 18 bases remaining between them. This CDR3 spans 14 amino acids. CDR3 loop: CASSAEEGKREQYF. CDR3 in DNA: TGTGCCAGCAGCGCCGAGGAGGGGAAGCGGGAGCAGTACTTC.